This is a list of T cell receptor beta chains from one sample in a study of shared clonotypes between healthy human individuals. Clones were read by immunoSEQ multiplex PCR, and TCRdb kept only the in-frame ones, dropping some. This sample has about 1 million clones; roughly 80% occur once, and the top ten carry 1.2% to 1.5%. What was sequenced was memory CD4+ T cells sorted from blood. Source of these receptors: a man younger than 35 in good health. Each CDR3 is given with its conserved first and last residue. Fields, in order: V gene, clone size, D gene, J gene, CDR3 protein, CDR3 DNA. The D gene is left open where the match is weak. Clone sizes are given selectively: once, few, many, or a class where the clone is expanded.

TRBV28	NA	NA	TRBJ1-1	CASSPLGAGKNTEAFF	TGTGCCAGCAGTCCTCTAGGGGCAGGGAAGAACACTGAAGCTTTCTTT
TRBV27	NA	TRBD1	TRBJ1-2	CASWRAGGFGYTF	TGTGCCAGCTGGCGGGCAGGGGGCTTTGGCTACACCTTC
TRBV5-8	NA	NA	TRBJ2-3	CASSPPGGWSTDTQYF	TGTGCCAGTAGCCCCCCCGGCGGCTGGAGCACAGATACGCAGTATTTT
TRBV13	NA	NA	TRBJ1-6	CASSFRGTGRSDSPLHF	TGTGCCAGCAGCTTTCGAGGGACGGGAAGGAGTGATTCACCCCTCCACTTT
TRBV7-9	NA	TRBD1	TRBJ1-1	CASSRGRDRAVTEAFF	TGTGCCAGCAGTCGAGGTCGGGACAGGGCCGTTACTGAAGCTTTCTTT
TRBV19	NA	TRBD1	TRBJ1-2	CASSIVSSRGLYGYTF	TGTGCCAGTAGTATAGTATCGTCCAGGGGGCTGTATGGCTACACCTTC
TRBV13	once	NA	TRBJ2-3	CASSLGPAGDTQYF	TGTGCCAGCAGCTTAGGTCCGGCGGGAGATACGCAGTATTTT
TRBV28	NA	TRBD1	TRBJ2-5	CASSPGTGALYGTQYF	TGTGCCAGCAGTCCAGGGACAGGGGCCCTCTACGGGACCCAGTACTTC
TRBV19	NA	NA	TRBJ1-5	CASSIGGNQPQHF	TGTGCCAGTAGTATAGGAGGGAATCAGCCCCAGCATTTT
TRBV28	NA	NA	TRBJ1-4	CASRRAGRLEKLFF	TGTGCCAGCAGAAGGGCAGGAAGGCTGGAAAAACTGTTTTTT
TRBV4-3	NA	NA	TRBJ2-5	CASSQALGLQETQYF	TGCGCCAGCAGCCAAGCTCTCGGGCTCCAAGAGACCCAGTACTTC
TRBV18	once	NA	TRBJ1-6	CASSPRGKTGSSYNSPLHF	TGTGCCAGCTCACCAAGGGGCAAGACCGGAAGCTCCTATAATTCACCCCTCCACTTT
TRBV10-2	NA	NA	TRBJ2-5	CASRHWAKREETQYF	TGCGCCAGCAGGCACTGGGCGAAGAGGGAAGAGACCCAGTACTTC
TRBV19	NA	TRBD1	TRBJ2-3	CASSLGRDRGTDTQYF	TGTGCCAGTAGTCTGGGACGAGACAGGGGCACAGATACGCAGTATTTT
TRBV7-8	once	TRBD2	TRBJ2-2	CASSLEGLAGSTGELFF	TGTGCCAGCAGCTTAGAGGGACTAGCGGGGTCCACCGGGGAGCTGTTTTTT
TRBV7-8	NA	NA	TRBJ2-1	CASSLLGQSYNEQFF	TGTGCCAGCAGCTTATTAGGTCAGTCCTACAATGAGCAGTTCTTC
TRBV6-6	NA	TRBD1	TRBJ1-4	CASSTGDSNNEKLFF	TGTGCCAGCAGTACAGGGGACAGCAATAATGAAAAACTGTTTTTT
TRBV18	NA	TRBD1	TRBJ2-5	CASTPGTGGRETQYF	TGTGCCAGCACCCCAGGGACAGGGGGGCGAGAGACCCAGTACTTC
TRBV30	NA	NA	TRBJ2-5	CAWSGQETQYF	TGTGCCTGGAGCGGTCAAGAGACCCAGTACTTC
TRBV29-1	NA	TRBD1	TRBJ2-3	CSADRGNRDTQYF	TGCAGCGCTGACAGGGGAAATAGAGATACGCAGTATTTT
TRBV4-1	NA	TRBD2	TRBJ2-4	CASSQDFTRLAGAKNIQYF	TGCGCCAGCAGCCAAGATTTTACGAGACTAGCGGGAGCCAAAAACATTCAGTACTTC
TRBV11-3	NA	TRBD2	TRBJ2-3	CASSRRTSGTDTQYF	TGTGCCAGCAGCCGTCGGACTAGCGGCACAGATACGCAGTATTTT
TRBV5-1	NA	TRBD1	TRBJ2-1	CASSLAGDRIYNEQFF	TGCGCCAGCAGCTTGGCCGGGGACAGGATCTACAATGAGCAGTTCTTC
TRBV18	NA	NA	TRBJ2-2	CASSLRTGELFF	TGTGCCAGCTCCCTGCGGACCGGGGAGCTGTTTTTT
TRBV27	NA	NA	TRBJ1-2	CATLYNYGYTF	TGTGCCACCCTTTATAACTATGGCTACACCTTC
TRBV19	NA	TRBD1	TRBJ2-7	CASSTPGTGRSEQYF	TGTGCCAGTAGTACCCCCGGGACAGGGAGGTCCGAGCAGTACTTC
TRBV5-5	NA	NA	TRBJ2-3	CASSLDRPVDTQYF	TGTGCCAGCAGCTTGGACAGGCCAGTGGATACGCAGTATTTT
TRBV5-8	NA	NA	TRBJ2-5	CASSPGVGQAYF	TGTGCCAGCTCGCCCGGGGTAGGACAAGCGTACTTC
TRBV7-9	NA	TRBD2	TRBJ2-3	CASSRGTSGSTDTQYF	TGTGCCAGCAGCCGCGGGACTAGCGGGAGCACAGATACGCAGTATTTT
TRBV30	NA	TRBD1	TRBJ1-4	CAWTAGGTGREKLFF	TGTGCCTGGACGGCGGGGGGGACAGGGAGGGAAAAACTGTTTTTT
TRBV28	once	NA	TRBJ1-6	CASTINNSPLHF	TGTGCCAGCACTATAAATAATTCACCCCTCCACTTT
TRBV7-9	NA	NA	TRBJ2-7	CASRPDGTNSYEQYF	TGTGCCAGCAGACCGGACGGTACCAACTCCTACGAGCAGTACTTC
TRBV9	NA	NA	TRBJ2-7	CASSVESQKGAYEQYF	TGTGCCAGCAGCGTAGAATCGCAGAAGGGCGCCTACGAGCAGTACTTC
TRBV2	NA	NA	TRBJ1-4	CASSSLGEKLFF	TGTGCCAGCAGTTCCCTTGGAGAAAAACTGTTTTTT
TRBV7-2	many	NA	TRBJ2-2	CASSPLAPNTGELFF	TGTGCCAGCAGCCCTCTAGCTCCGAACACCGGGGAGCTGTTTTTT
TRBV10-3	NA	TRBD2	TRBJ2-3	CAITWTSGSTDTQYF	TGTGCCATCACCTGGACTAGCGGAAGCACAGATACGCAGTATTTT
TRBV5-4	few	NA	TRBJ2-1	CASSLVGRGAYNEQFF	TGTGCCAGCAGCTTGGTGGGCAGGGGTGCCTACAATGAGCAGTTCTTC
TRBV13	NA	NA	TRBJ1-3	CASSPQPGRAGNTIYF	TGTGCCAGCAGCCCCCAGCCTGGGCGGGCTGGAAACACCATATATTTT
TRBV5-1	few	NA	TRBJ1-4	CASSGTGTRGEKLFF	TGCGCCAGCAGCGGAACAGGGACTAGAGGAGAAAAACTGTTTTTT
TRBV6-1	NA	NA	TRBJ2-7	CASRVDTDYEQYF	TGTGCCAGCAGAGTAGACACCGACTACGAGCAGTACTTC
TRBV18	NA	NA	TRBJ1-5	CASSPPSSNQPQHF	TGTGCCAGCTCACCGCCGTCCTCCAATCAGCCCCAGCATTTT
TRBV19	NA	NA	TRBJ2-2	CASTATGSNTGELFF	TGTGCCAGTACCGCGACAGGCTCGAACACCGGGGAGCTGTTTTTT
TRBV5-1	NA	NA	TRBJ2-7	CASSQSQGTYEQYF	TGCGCCAGCAGCCAGAGTCAGGGAACCTACGAGCAGTACTTC
TRBV4-1	NA	TRBD1	TRBJ2-5	CASSKAGTGVTQYF	TGCGCCAGCAGCAAAGCCGGGACAGGGGTGACCCAGTACTTC
TRBV10-3	NA	NA	TRBJ2-3	CAISPFSDTQYF	TGTGCCATCAGCCCGTTTTCGGATACGCAGTATTTT
TRBV6-1	NA	TRBD1	TRBJ2-7	CASRGQGRAYEQYF	TGTGCCAGCAGGGGACAGGGGCGCGCCTACGAGCAGTACTTC
TRBV7-9	many	NA	TRBJ1-6	CASSPDLSNSPLHF	TGTGCCAGCAGCCCCGACCTTTCTAATTCACCCCTCCACTTT
TRBV5-1	NA	NA	TRBJ1-1	CASSLEVPTEAFF	TGCGCCAGCAGCTTGGAGGTTCCGACTGAAGCTTTCTTT
TRBV11-2	once	TRBD2	TRBJ2-5	CASSLDLRRGGLETQYF	TGTGCCAGCAGCTTAGATCTAAGGCGGGGGGGCCTCGAGACCCAGTACTTC
TRBV6-1	NA	NA	TRBJ2-7	CASSEAEWHEQYF	TGTGCCAGCAGTGAAGCAGAGTGGCACGAGCAGTACTTC
TRBV7-8	NA	TRBD1	TRBJ1-3	CASSPGTGLGNTIYF	TGTGCCAGCAGCCCTGGGACAGGGCTAGGAAACACCATATATTTT
TRBV27	NA	NA	TRBJ1-1	CASSFLQGNTEAFF	TGTGCCAGCAGTTTCCTACAGGGGAACACTGAAGCTTTCTTT